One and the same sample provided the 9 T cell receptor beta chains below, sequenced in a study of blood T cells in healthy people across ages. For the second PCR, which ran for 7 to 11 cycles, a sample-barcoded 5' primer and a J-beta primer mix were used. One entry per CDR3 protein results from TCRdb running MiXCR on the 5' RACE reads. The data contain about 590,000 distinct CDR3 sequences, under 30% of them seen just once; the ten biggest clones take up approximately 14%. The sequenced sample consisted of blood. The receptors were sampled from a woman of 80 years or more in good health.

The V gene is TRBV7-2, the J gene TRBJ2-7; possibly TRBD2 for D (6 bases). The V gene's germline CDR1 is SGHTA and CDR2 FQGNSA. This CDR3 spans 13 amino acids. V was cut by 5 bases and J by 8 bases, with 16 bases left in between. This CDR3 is CASSQGPRGKQYF. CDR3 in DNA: TGTGCCAGCAGCCAAGGGCCGCGGGGAAAGCAGTACTTC.

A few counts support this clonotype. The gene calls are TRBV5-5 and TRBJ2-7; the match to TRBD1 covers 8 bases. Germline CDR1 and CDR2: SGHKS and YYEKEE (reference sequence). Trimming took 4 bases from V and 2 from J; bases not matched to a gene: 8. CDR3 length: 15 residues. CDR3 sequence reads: CASSPGQAYTYEQYF. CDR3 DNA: TGTGCCAGCAGCCCGGGACAGGCCTACACCTACGAGCAGTACTTC.

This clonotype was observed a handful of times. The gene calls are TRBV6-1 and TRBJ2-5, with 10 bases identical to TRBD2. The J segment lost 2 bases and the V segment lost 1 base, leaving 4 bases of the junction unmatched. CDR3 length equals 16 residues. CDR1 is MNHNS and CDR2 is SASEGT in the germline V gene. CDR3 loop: CASSEEVSGGQETQYF. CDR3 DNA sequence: TGTGCCAGCAGTGAAGAGGTTAGCGGGGGGCAAGAGACCCAGTACTTC.

CDR3 sequence: CASSLTNRAGNTDTQYF. The DNA of the CDR3 is TGTGCCAGCAGTCTCACCAATCGAGCGGGGAACACAGATACGCAGTATTTT. The chain carries TRBV28 and TRBJ2-3; 7 nucleotides match TRBD2. V dropped 5 bases and J dropped 2; count of bases not matched to a gene: 13. Germline assignment: CDR1 MDHEN and CDR2 SYDVKM. This CDR3 is 17 amino acids long.

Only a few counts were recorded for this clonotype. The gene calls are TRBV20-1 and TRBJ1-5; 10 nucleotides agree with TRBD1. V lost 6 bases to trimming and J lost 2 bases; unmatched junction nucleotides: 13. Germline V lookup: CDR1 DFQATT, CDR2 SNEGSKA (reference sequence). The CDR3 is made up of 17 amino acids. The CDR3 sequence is CSASPGQGFYGNQPQHF. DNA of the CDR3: TGCAGTGCCTCTCCGGGACAGGGGTTTTATGGCAATCAGCCCCAGCATTTT.

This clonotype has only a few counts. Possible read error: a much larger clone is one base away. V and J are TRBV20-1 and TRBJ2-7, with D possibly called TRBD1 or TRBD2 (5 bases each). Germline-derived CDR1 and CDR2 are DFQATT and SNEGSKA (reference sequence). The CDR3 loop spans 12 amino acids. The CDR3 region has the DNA TGCAGGGCTGGGGACGGTTCCTACGAGCAGTACTTC. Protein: CRAGDGSYEQYF.

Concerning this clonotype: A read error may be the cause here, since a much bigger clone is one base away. The CDR3 region is CASNTGGRVFADAQYF. In DNA, the CDR3 is TGTGCCAGCAATACCGGCGGGAGGGTGTTCGCAGATGCGCAGTATTTT. The V call is TRBV12-3 or TRBV12-4, the J call TRBJ2-3; 9 nucleotides agree with TRBD2. CDR3 length: 16 amino acids.

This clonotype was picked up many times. The CDR3 protein is CSARDRIYGYTF. The CDR3 DNA follows: TGCAGTGCTAGAGATCGCATCTATGGCTACACCTTC. The rearrangement links TRBV20-1 to TRBJ1-2; D uncertain. Germline lookup yields CDR1 DFQATT and CDR2 SNEGSKA (reference sequence). This CDR3 region has 12 residues. V was cut by 0 bases and J by 4 bases, with 6 bases left in between.

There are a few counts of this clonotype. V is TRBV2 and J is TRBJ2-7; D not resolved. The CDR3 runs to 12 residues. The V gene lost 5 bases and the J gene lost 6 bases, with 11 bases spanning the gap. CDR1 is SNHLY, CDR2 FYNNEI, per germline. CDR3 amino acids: CASSTSGREQYF. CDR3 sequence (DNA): TGTGCCAGCAGTACCTCGGGCCGCGAGCAGTACTTC. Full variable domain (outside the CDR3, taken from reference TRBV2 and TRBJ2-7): EPEVTQTPSHQVTQMGQEVILRCVPISNHLYFYWYRQILGQKVEFLVSFYNNEISEKSEIFDDQFSVERPDGSNFTLKIRSTKLEDSAMYFCASSTSGREQYFGPGTRLTVT.